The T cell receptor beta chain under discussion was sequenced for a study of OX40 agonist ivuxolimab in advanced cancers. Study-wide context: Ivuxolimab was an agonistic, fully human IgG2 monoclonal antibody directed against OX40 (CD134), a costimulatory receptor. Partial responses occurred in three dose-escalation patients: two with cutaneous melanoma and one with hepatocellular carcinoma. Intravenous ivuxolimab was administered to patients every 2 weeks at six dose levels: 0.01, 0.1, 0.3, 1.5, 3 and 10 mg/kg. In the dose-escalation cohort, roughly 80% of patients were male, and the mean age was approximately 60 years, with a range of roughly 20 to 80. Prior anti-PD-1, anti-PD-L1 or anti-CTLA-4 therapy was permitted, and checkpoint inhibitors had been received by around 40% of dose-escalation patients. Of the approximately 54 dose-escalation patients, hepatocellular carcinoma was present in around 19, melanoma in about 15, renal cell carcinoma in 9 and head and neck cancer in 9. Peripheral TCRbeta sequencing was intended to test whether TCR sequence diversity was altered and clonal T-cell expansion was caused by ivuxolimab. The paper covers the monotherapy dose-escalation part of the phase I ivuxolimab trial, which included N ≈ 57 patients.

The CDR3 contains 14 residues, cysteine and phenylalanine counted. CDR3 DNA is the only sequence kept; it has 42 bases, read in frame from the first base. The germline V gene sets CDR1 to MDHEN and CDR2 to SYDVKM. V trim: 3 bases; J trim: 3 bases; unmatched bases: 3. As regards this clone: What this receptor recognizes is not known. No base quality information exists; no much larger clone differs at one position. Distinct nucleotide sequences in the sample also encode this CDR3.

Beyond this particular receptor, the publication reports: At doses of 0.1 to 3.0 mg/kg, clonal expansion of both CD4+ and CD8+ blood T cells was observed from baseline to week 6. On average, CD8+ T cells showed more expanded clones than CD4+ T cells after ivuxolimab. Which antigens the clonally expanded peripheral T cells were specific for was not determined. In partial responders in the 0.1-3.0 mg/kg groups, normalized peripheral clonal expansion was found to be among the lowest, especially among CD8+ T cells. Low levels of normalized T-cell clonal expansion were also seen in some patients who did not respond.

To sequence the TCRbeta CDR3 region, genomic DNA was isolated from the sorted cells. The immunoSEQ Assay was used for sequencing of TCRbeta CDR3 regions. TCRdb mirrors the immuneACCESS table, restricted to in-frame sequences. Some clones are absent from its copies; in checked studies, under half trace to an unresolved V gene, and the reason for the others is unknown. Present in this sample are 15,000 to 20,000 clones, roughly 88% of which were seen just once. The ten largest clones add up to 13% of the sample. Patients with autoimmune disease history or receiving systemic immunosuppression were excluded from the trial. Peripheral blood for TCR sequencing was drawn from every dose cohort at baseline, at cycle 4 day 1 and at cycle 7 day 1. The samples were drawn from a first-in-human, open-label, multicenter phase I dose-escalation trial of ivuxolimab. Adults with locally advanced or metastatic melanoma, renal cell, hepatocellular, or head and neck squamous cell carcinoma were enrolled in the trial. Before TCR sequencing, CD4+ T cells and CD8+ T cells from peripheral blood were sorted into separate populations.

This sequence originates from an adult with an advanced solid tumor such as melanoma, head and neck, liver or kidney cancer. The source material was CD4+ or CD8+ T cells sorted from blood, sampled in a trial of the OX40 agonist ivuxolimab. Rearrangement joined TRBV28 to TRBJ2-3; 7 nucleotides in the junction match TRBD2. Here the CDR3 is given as CASSLGGRTDTQYF. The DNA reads TGTGCCAGCAGTTTGGGCGGGAGAACAGATACGCAGTATTTT.